These 2 T cell receptor beta chains were all obtained from the same sample, sequenced in a study of post-analysis software for immune sequencing data. Findings and caveats of the study: Roughly five TRBV segments appeared more often in patients than in controls, and TRBV5-6, TRBV5-1 and TRBV20-1 were among these.

No antigens are known for them. Prepared TCR beta cDNA libraries contained unique molecular identifiers. MiXCR, applied by TCRdb to the PCR reads, yields one record per CDR3 protein. The data hold about 560,000 distinct CDR3 sequences, with around 40% observed a single time. Sequenced: blood. Source of these receptors: a girl aged 5-17 years with multiple sclerosis.

This rearrangement joins TRBV20-1 to TRBJ2-5; D possibly corresponds to TRBD1 (6 bases). The J call may be incorrect, as the DNA end agrees better with TRBJ2-7. The CDR3 consists of 12 residues. From germline, CDR1 is DFQATT and CDR2 SNEGSKA (reference sequence). The CDR3 nucleotides read TGCAGTGCTCCCACGGACAGCTACGAGCAGTACTTC. Translating gives CSAPTDSYEQYF.

This clonotype appeared once. The chain is built from TRBV9 and TRBJ2-3; tentatively, D is TRBD1 or TRBD2 (6 bases each). The CDR3 runs 15 residues. Germline CDR1 reads SGDLS; CDR2 reads YYNGEE. V lost 4 bases to trimming and J lost 6 bases, with 18 bases between them. The CDR3 region is CASSLGGQSVDTQYF. CDR3 in DNA: TGTGCCAGCAGCCTAGGGGGGCAATCAGTGGATACGCAGTATTTT.